Presented here are 25 T cell receptor beta chains from one specimen sequenced in a study of blood T cell repertoires in COVID-19. Produced via immunoSEQ multiplex PCR; TCRdb's table is partial and in-frame only. The sample shows approximately 470,000 clones, approximately 90% of them seen only once. Sequencing input: PBMCs or T cells enriched from blood (not recorded which). All receptors derive from a woman aged 18-29 years who had recovered from COVID-19.

The genes are TRBV7-2 and TRBJ2-7; a possible D gene is TRBD2 (7 bases). The CDR3 has 16 residues. V shed 2 bases and J shed 2 bases, with 16 bases lying between them. Germline V gene data show CDR1 as SGHTA and CDR2 as FQGNSA. For the CDR3, the DNA is TGTGCCAGCAGCTTAAAACGGGGGGCCTACCCCTACGAGCAGTACTTC. It specifies CASSLKRGAYPYEQYF.

The chain has TRBV5-4 and TRBJ2-5; maybe TRBD2 (5 bases). V was cut by 0 bases and J by 4 bases, with 10 bases left in between. The CDR3 extends over 14 amino acids. CDR1 is SGHNT, CDR2 YYREEE, per germline (reference sequence). CDR3 coding DNA: TGTGCCAGCAGCTTGGGAGGGTTCGGAGAGACCCAGTACTTC. Amino acids: CASSLGGFGETQYF.

The V gene is TRBV18, the J gene TRBJ2-3, with a weak D call TRBD1 (6 bases). Between the trimmed V and J ends, which lost 6 bases and 2 bases, there was a span of 15 bases. The CDR3 is 15 amino acids. Germline CDR1 reads KGHSH; CDR2 reads LQKENI. CDR3 nucleotide sequence: TGTGCCAGCTCTTTAAGGACAGAGTTCACAGATACGCAGTATTTT. Translating gives CASSLRTEFTDTQYF.

This rearrangement joins TRBV19 to TRBJ2-2; 9 nucleotides align to TRBD1. Germline lookup yields CDR1 LNHDA and CDR2 SQIVND (reference sequence). After removal of 4 bases from V and 4 bases from J, the junction contained 7 bases not matched to a gene. The CDR3 spans 16 residues. Written as DNA, the CDR3 is TGTGCCAGTAGTAAGGGGGGACAGGGAGTCACCGGGGAGCTGTTTTTT. This gives the protein CASSKGGQGVTGELFF.

This rearrangement joins TRBV12-3 or TRBV12-4 to TRBJ1-4; no definite D call. Trimming stripped 8 bases from V and 13 bases from J, with 17 bases between. This CDR3 spans 12 amino acids. The DNA for the CDR3 is TGTGCCAGCGGACTCGACGCCAACGGACTGTTTTTT. As protein: CASGLDANGLFF.

The chain links TRBV2 to TRBJ1-2; no reliable D call. Germline values: CDR1 SNHLY, CDR2 FYNNEI. The CDR3 is 11 amino acids. The germline V and J ends were trimmed by 5 bases and 4 bases, with 5 bases remaining between them. The CDR3 reads CASSLLYGYTF. The CDR3 DNA follows: TGTGCCAGCAGTCTACTCTATGGCTACACCTTC. Full variable domain (remainder filled in from reference TRBV2 and TRBJ1-2): EPEVTQTPSHQVTQMGQEVILRCVPISNHLYFYWYRQILGQKVEFLVSFYNNEISEKSEIFDDQFSVERPDGSNFTLKIRSTKLEDSAMYFCASSLLYGYTFGSGTRLTVV.

This chain joins TRBV28 and TRBJ2-6; no clear D. From germline, CDR1 is MDHEN and CDR2 SYDVKM. Trimming pared 6 bases from V and 0 bases from J, leaving 24 bases between. This CDR3 is built from 20 residues. CDR3: CASSMPREDFLSSGANVLTF. The CDR3 DNA follows: TGTGCCAGCAGCATGCCTAGAGAGGATTTCCTTTCCTCTGGGGCCAACGTCCTGACTTTC. The full variable domain, with the rest looked up from reference TRBV28 and TRBJ2-6, is DVKVTQSSRYLVKRTGEKVFLECVQDMDHENMFWYRQDPGLGLRLIYFSYDVKMKEKGDIPEGYSVSREKKERFSLILESASTNQTSMYLCASSMPREDFLSSGANVLTFGAGSRLTVL.

This CDR3 is CASSLVAGTLETQYF. The CDR3 region has the DNA TGTGCCAGCAGTTTAGTAGCGGGGACGTTGGAGACCCAGTACTTC. The V and J genes are TRBV6-5 and TRBJ2-5; TRBD2 matches 8 bases. Per the germline V gene, CDR1 is MNHEY and CDR2 is SVGAGI. CDR3 length: 15 residues. V gave up 4 bases and J gave up 5 bases; unmatched junction bases: 9.

The rearrangement uses TRBV6-6 and TRBJ1-5; unclear D gene. CDR1 MNHNY and CDR2 SVGAGI come from the germline V gene (reference sequence). Trimming took off 8 bases at V and 4 bases at J, with 12 bases between the two ends. The CDR3 spans 13 residues. The CDR3 coding sequence is TGTGCCAGCGGTTCGTACATTAATCAGCCCCAGCATTTT. Translated: CASGSYINQPQHF.

The chain employs TRBV6-6 and TRBJ2-5; a weak D match, TRBD1 (6 bases). The V end was cut by 10 bases, the J end by 5 bases, with 14 bases between. CDR3 length: 12 residues. Germline V gives CDR1 MNHNY, CDR2 SVGAGI (reference sequence). The CDR3 bases are TGTGCCACCTCCGGGACACGGGAGACCCAGTACTTC. Protein sequence: CATSGTRETQYF.

This rearrangement joins TRBV29-1 to TRBJ2-3; TRBD2 is a possible D gene (5 bases). This CDR3 spans 13 amino acids. Trimming pared 7 bases from V and 1 base from J, leaving 12 bases between. Per germline, CDR1 SQVTM and CDR2 ANQGSEA. The CDR3 sequence: CSARVSGTDTQYF. DNA for the CDR3: TGCAGCGCCCGGGTTAGCGGCACAGATACGCAGTATTTT.

This chain uses TRBV2 with TRBJ2-3; TRBD1 matches 10 bases. Per the germline V gene, CDR1 is SNHLY and CDR2 is FYNNEI. This CDR3 contains 18 residues. V was clipped by 6 bases and J by 0 bases; unmatched bases: 12. The CDR3 is CASRAGTGVSTSTDTQYF. In nucleotides, the CDR3 is TGTGCCAGCAGAGCCGGGACAGGGGTATCCACTAGCACAGATACGCAGTATTTT.

This clone has only a few counts. The rearrangement uses TRBV5-1 and TRBJ2-3; D perhaps matches TRBD1 (6 bases). Per germline, CDR1 SGHRS and CDR2 YFSETQ. The CDR3 contains 15 residues. V was shortened by 4 bases and J by 3 bases, with 15 bases between the two germline ends. This chain's CDR3 is CASSPYQGSTDTQYF. DNA of the CDR3: TGCGCCAGCAGCCCTTATCAGGGGTCGACAGATACGCAGTATTTT.

This clone appeared once. V gene TRBV5-6 combines with J gene TRBJ2-3; the match to TRBD2 covers 11 bases. This CDR3 is 18 amino acids long. With 0 bases clipped from V and 3 bases from J, the junction kept 9 bases outside the gene matches. Germline lookup yields CDR1 SGHDT and CDR2 YYEEEE. The CDR3 spells CASSLARLAGGPTDTQYF. DNA of the CDR3: TGTGCCAGCAGCTTGGCGAGGTTAGCGGGGGGGCCAACAGATACGCAGTATTTT.

The chain couples TRBV9 to TRBJ1-1; D not resolved. Trimming stripped 4 bases from V and 0 bases from J, with 13 bases between. Looked up from germline, CDR1 is SGDLS and CDR2 is YYNGEE. The CDR3 has 15 residues. In nucleotides, the CDR3 is TGTGCCAGCAGCTCTTCCGACGGGTTGAACACTGAAGCTTTCTTT. Its translation is CASSSSDGLNTEAFF.

The count of this clone is one. J is TRBJ2-4 and V is TRBV7-2, with TRBD2 identical over 7 bases. Per the germline V gene, CDR1 is SGHTA and CDR2 is FQGNSA. The V and J ends lost 5 bases and 1 base, in that order; junction bases with no gene match: 11. The CDR3 has 17 residues. The CDR3 DNA reads TGTGCCAGCAGCCCCCGTCGGGGGGAGAGTGCCAAAAACATTCAGTACTTC. Its translation is CASSPRRGESAKNIQYF.

The chain links TRBV6-5 to TRBJ1-2; no reliable D call. The CDR3 length is 13 residues. Deletions cut 7 bases from V and 3 bases from J, with 12 bases between. Germline CDR1 and CDR2: MNHEY and SVGAGI. CDR3 sequence reads: CASKSQDYYGYTF. The CDR3 DNA sequence: TGTGCCAGCAAGAGCCAGGACTACTATGGCTACACCTTC.

The chain employs TRBV6-5 and TRBJ1-2; tentative D call: TRBD1 (6 bases). V lost 8 bases and J lost 8, with 15 bases in between. Per the germline V gene, CDR1 is MNHEY and CDR2 is SVGAGI. The CDR3 is 12 amino acids. The CDR3 bases are TGTGCCAGCGTTGACAGGTTTCGGGGCTACACCTTC. It encodes CASVDRFRGYTF.

The chain employs TRBV5-1 and TRBJ2-6; possibly TRBD1 for D (6 bases). V was clipped by 1 base and J by 2 bases, with 10 bases between them. The CDR3 has 16 residues. Germline lookup yields CDR1 SGHRS and CDR2 YFSETQ. The CDR3 reads CASSLNGGTGANVLTF. The CDR3 DNA reads TGCGCCAGCAGCTTGAATGGGGGCACTGGGGCCAACGTCCTGACTTTC.

The rearrangement joins TRBV7-2 to TRBJ2-1; 7 positions match TRBD2. The trim removed 5 bases at V and 3 bases at J, leaving 1 base unmatched. The CDR3 loop spans 13 amino acids. Germline values: CDR1 SGHTA, CDR2 FQGNSA. The DNA for the CDR3 is TGTGCCAGCAGCGGGGGGGGCTACAATGAGCAGTTCTTC. Translating it yields CASSGGGYNEQFF.

V gene TRBV7-9 combines with J gene TRBJ2-2; 8 bases are shared with TRBD1. The CDR3 consists of 16 residues. Germline V gene data show CDR1 as SEHNR and CDR2 as FQNEAQ (reference sequence). Trimming removed 6 bases from V and 5 bases from J; junction bases left unmatched: 11. CDR3: CASSPARGLGTGELFF. The CDR3 region has the DNA TGTGCCAGCAGTCCCGCCAGGGGGCTGGGTACCGGGGAGCTGTTTTTT. Full variable domain (rest looked up from reference TRBV7-9 and TRBJ2-2): DTGVSQNPRHKITKRGQNVTFRCDPISEHNRLYWYRQTLGQGPEFLTYFQNEAQLEKSRLLSDRFSAERPKGSFSTLEIQRTEQGDSAMYLCASSPARGLGTGELFFGEGSRLTVL.

The chain couples TRBV5-1 to TRBJ2-7, with D unclear. Deletions cut 4 bases from V and 4 bases from J, with 12 bases between. This CDR3 comprises 13 residues. The germline CDR1 and CDR2 sequences are SGHRS and YFSETQ. CDR3 in amino acids: CASSPLTDYEQYF. Written as DNA, the CDR3 is TGCGCCAGCAGCCCCTTAACAGATTACGAGCAGTACTTC.

The chain uses TRBV9 and TRBJ2-3; 7 nucleotides agree with TRBD2. CDR3 length equals 19 residues. J was trimmed by 2 bases and V by 4 bases; bases with no gene match: 19. CDR1 and CDR2 from the germline V gene are SGDLS and YYNGEE. The CDR3 here is CASSSPRAGRGDHTDTQYF. The DNA for the CDR3 is TGTGCCAGCAGCTCTCCTCGGGCAGGTCGGGGGGATCACACAGATACGCAGTATTTT.

To note about this clone: Other nucleotide sequences from this sample produce the same CDR3. The chain recombines TRBV9 with TRBJ2-3; D is unclear. V was pared by 0 bases and J by 1 base, with 3 bases between. From germline, CDR1 is SGDLS and CDR2 YYNGEE. This CDR3 is 13 amino acids long. CDR3 loop: CASSVVGTDTQYF. The CDR3 DNA follows: TGTGCCAGCAGCGTAGTAGGCACAGATACGCAGTATTTT.

This chain joins TRBV4-1 and TRBJ2-7; 9 nucleotides align to TRBD1. This CDR3 comprises 16 residues. The germline gives CDR1 MGHRA, CDR2 YSYEKL. V was pared by 4 bases and J by 6 bases, with 13 bases of the junction left unmatched. The CDR3 DNA follows: TGCGCCAGCAGCCTAATTCCCGGGACAGGGTATCGCGAGCAGTACTTC. Its protein is CASSLIPGTGYREQYF.